This TCR beta chain appears in the sequencing data of a study of graft-versus-host responses after intestinal transplantation. Germline trimming cut 3 bases from V and 3 bases from J; bases unmatched to any gene: 4. Germline values: CDR1 MNHEY, CDR2 SMNVEV (reference sequence). This CDR3 comprises 14 residues. Graft-derived tissue was subjected to processing to liberate intraepithelial and lamina propria lymphocytes. Libraries were prepared by immunoSEQ multiplex PCR; TCRdb keeps only in-frame clonotypes and omits some of them. The sample has around 13,000 clones, around 70% seen once; the top ten hold less than 9.5%.

The sequence was collected from a human patient who received an intestinal transplant, so some T cells may come from the graft donor. Specimen: ileum tissue, collected 16 days after intestinal transplant. The rearrangement uses TRBV27 and TRBJ2-7, with 8 bases matching TRBD1. The CDR3 nucleotides are TGTGCCAGCAGTTTTTCAGGGGGCGGCTACGAGCAGTACTTC. As protein: CASSFSGGGYEQYF.